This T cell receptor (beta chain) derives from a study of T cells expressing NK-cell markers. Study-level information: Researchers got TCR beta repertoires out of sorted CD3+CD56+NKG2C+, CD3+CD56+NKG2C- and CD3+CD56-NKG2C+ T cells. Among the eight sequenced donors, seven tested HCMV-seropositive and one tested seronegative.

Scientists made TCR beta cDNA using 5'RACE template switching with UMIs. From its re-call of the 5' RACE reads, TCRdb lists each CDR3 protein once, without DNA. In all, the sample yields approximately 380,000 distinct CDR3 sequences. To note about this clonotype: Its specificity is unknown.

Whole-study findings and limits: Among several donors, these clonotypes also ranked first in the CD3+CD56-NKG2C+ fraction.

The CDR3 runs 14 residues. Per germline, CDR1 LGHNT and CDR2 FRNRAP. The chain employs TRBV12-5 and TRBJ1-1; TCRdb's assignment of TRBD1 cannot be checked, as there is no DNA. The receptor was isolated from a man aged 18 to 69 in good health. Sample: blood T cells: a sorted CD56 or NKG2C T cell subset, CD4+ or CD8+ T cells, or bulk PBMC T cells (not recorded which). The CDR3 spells CASGLARGVTEAFF.